This is a list of T cell receptor beta chains from one sample in a study of OX40 agonist ivuxolimab in advanced cancers. Repertoires were generated with immunoSEQ multiplex PCR, while TCRdb's copy carries only in-frame clones and drops some. The data show 65,000 to 85,000 clones, roughly nine tenths seen once. Sequenced here: CD4+ or CD8+ T cells sorted from blood, sampled in a trial of the OX40 agonist ivuxolimab. Receptor source: an adult with an advanced solid tumor such as melanoma, head and neck, liver or kidney cancer. The CDR3 runs from the conserved cysteine through the conserved F or W. A D gene is named only where the DNA matches it firmly. A clone size is listed for some rows: how often the clone was seen (once, few, many), or a class if it is expanded.

clone_size: NA
j_call: TRBJ1-1
d_call: NA
v_call: TRBV29-1
cdr3_aa: CSVDRYTEAFF
cdr3_nt: TGCAGCGTTGACCGGTACACTGAAGCTTTCTTT

clone_size: NA
j_call: TRBJ2-7
d_call: NA
v_call: TRBV13
cdr3_aa: CATRGAYEQYF
cdr3_nt: TGTGCCACCAGGGGGGCCTACGAGCAGTACTTC

clone_size: NA
j_call: TRBJ1-2
d_call: TRBD1
v_call: TRBV4-3
cdr3_aa: CASSPGTGDLYGYTF
cdr3_nt: TGCGCCAGCAGTCCCGGGACAGGGGACCTCTATGGCTACACCTTC

clone_size: NA
j_call: TRBJ2-2
d_call: TRBD2
v_call: TRBV4-3
cdr3_aa: CASSQARGGDTGELFF
cdr3_nt: TGCGCCAGCAGCCAAGCTCGCGGGGGAGACACCGGGGAGCTGTTTTTT

clone_size: once
j_call: TRBJ2-2
d_call: NA
v_call: TRBV20-1
cdr3_aa: CSATTTGKLFF
cdr3_nt: TGCAGTGCAACGACCACCGGGAAGCTGTTTTTT

clone_size: once
j_call: TRBJ2-7
d_call: NA
v_call: TRBV5-1
cdr3_aa: CASSWNDVLTYEQYF
cdr3_nt: TGCGCCAGCTCCTGGAACGACGTGCTCACCTACGAGCAGTACTTC

clone_size: NA
j_call: TRBJ1-1
d_call: NA
v_call: TRBV6-5
cdr3_aa: CASSYSETNEAFF
cdr3_nt: TGTGCCAGCAGTTACTCGGAGACGAATGAAGCTTTCTTT

clone_size: NA
j_call: TRBJ2-7
d_call: TRBD2
v_call: TRBV30
cdr3_aa: CAWSIPWRGGYEQYF
cdr3_nt: TGTGCCTGGAGTATCCCTTGGCGGGGGGGGTACGAGCAGTACTTC

clone_size: NA
j_call: TRBJ2-1
d_call: TRBD1
v_call: TRBV18
cdr3_aa: CASSPPRTGSHNEQFF
cdr3_nt: TGTGCCAGCTCACCACCGAGGACAGGGAGCCACAATGAGCAGTTCTTC

clone_size: once
j_call: TRBJ1-2
d_call: NA
v_call: TRBV5-1
cdr3_aa: CASSSTEYKPPGTF
cdr3_nt: TGTGCCAGCAGCTCCACGGAATACAAACCCCCGGGTACCTTC

clone_size: NA
j_call: TRBJ1-4
d_call: NA
v_call: TRBV5-5
cdr3_aa: CASSFPETQGIGEKLFF
cdr3_nt: TGTGCCAGCAGCTTCCCGGAGACTCAGGGGATTGGAGAAAAACTGTTTTTT

clone_size: NA
j_call: TRBJ2-7
d_call: TRBD2
v_call: TRBV4-3
cdr3_aa: CASSQTSAGPYEQYF
cdr3_nt: TGCGCCAGCAGCCAGACTAGCGCCGGACCCTACGAGCAGTACTTC

clone_size: NA
j_call: TRBJ2-5
d_call: TRBD1
v_call: TRBV5-5
cdr3_aa: CASSTGELGSETQYF
cdr3_nt: TGTGCCAGCAGCACAGGGGAGCTTGGGTCGGAGACCCAGTACTTC

clone_size: NA
j_call: TRBJ1-1
d_call: NA
v_call: TRBV15
cdr3_aa: CATSPESQGPKAFF
cdr3_nt: TGTGCCACCAGCCCCGAGTCGCAGGGACCTAAAGCTTTCTTT

clone_size: NA
j_call: TRBJ2-3
d_call: TRBD2
v_call: TRBV7-9
cdr3_aa: CASSSSTSGGSDTQYF
cdr3_nt: TGTGCCAGCAGCTCGAGTACTAGCGGGGGATCAGATACGCAGTATTTT

clone_size: NA
j_call: TRBJ1-2
d_call: NA
v_call: TRBV5-1
cdr3_aa: CASSAGVGRYGYTF
cdr3_nt: TGCGCCAGCAGCGCCGGGGTGGGGCGCTATGGCTACACCTTC

clone_size: NA
j_call: TRBJ2-3
d_call: NA
v_call: TRBV11-2
cdr3_aa: CATGTSITDTQYF
cdr3_nt: TGTGCCACCGGGACCTCAATCACAGATACGCAGTATTTT

clone_size: NA
j_call: TRBJ2-3
d_call: NA
v_call: TRBV5-6
cdr3_aa: CASSLGARFSSTDTQYF
cdr3_nt: TGTGCCAGCAGCTTGGGTGCCAGGTTTTCTAGCACAGATACGCAGTATTTT

clone_size: NA
j_call: TRBJ1-5
d_call: TRBD1
v_call: TRBV5-1
cdr3_aa: CASSLLGQGVEPQHF
cdr3_nt: TGCGCCAGCAGCTTGCTAGGACAGGGTGTGGAGCCCCAGCATTTT

clone_size: NA
j_call: TRBJ2-1
d_call: TRBD2
v_call: TRBV2
cdr3_aa: CASTPLSGGSSYNEQFF
cdr3_nt: TGTGCCAGCACCCCCCTCAGCGGGGGGAGCTCCTACAATGAGCAGTTCTTC

clone_size: NA
j_call: TRBJ2-7
d_call: NA
v_call: TRBV2
cdr3_aa: CASSEEAGSSYEQYF
cdr3_nt: TGTGCCAGCAGTGAAGAGGCAGGGTCCTCCTACGAGCAGTACTTC

clone_size: NA
j_call: TRBJ1-5
d_call: NA
v_call: TRBV27
cdr3_aa: CASSPPNQPQHF
cdr3_nt: TGTGCCAGCAGTCCCCCCAATCAGCCCCAGCATTTT

clone_size: NA
j_call: TRBJ2-5
d_call: TRBD2
v_call: TRBV27
cdr3_aa: CASSLLVAGGPETQYF
cdr3_nt: TGTGCCAGCAGTTTGCTTGTGGCGGGGGGGCCGGAGACCCAGTACTTC

clone_size: NA
j_call: TRBJ2-5
d_call: NA
v_call: TRBV7-6
cdr3_aa: CATQQLVGTEGGETQYF
cdr3_nt: TGTGCCACACAGCAGCTTGTGGGGACAGAAGGGGGGGAGACCCAGTACTTC

clone_size: NA
j_call: TRBJ1-6
d_call: NA
v_call: TRBV11-2
cdr3_aa: CASSLSTWTTNSPLHF
cdr3_nt: TGTGCCAGCAGCCTATCGACATGGACTACTAATTCACCCCTCCACTTT

clone_size: NA
j_call: TRBJ1-5
d_call: NA
v_call: TRBV7-9
cdr3_aa: CASSSELGPYNQPQHF
cdr3_nt: TGTGCCAGCAGCTCGGAATTGGGTCCTTACAATCAGCCCCAGCATTTT

clone_size: once
j_call: TRBJ2-7
d_call: NA
v_call: TRBV13
cdr3_aa: CASSLGDSGYEQYF
cdr3_nt: TGTGCCAGCAGCTTAGGGGACAGTGGTTACGAGCAGTACTTC

clone_size: NA
j_call: TRBJ2-5
d_call: TRBD2
v_call: TRBV18
cdr3_aa: CASSPWSSGGETQYF
cdr3_nt: TGTGCCAGCTCACCATGGTCTAGCGGGGGTGAGACCCAGTACTTC

clone_size: NA
j_call: TRBJ1-2
d_call: TRBD1
v_call: TRBV27
cdr3_aa: CASSLSGQGPNYGYTF
cdr3_nt: TGTGCCAGCAGTTTATCCGGACAGGGCCCTAACTATGGCTACACCTTC

clone_size: NA
j_call: TRBJ1-2
d_call: TRBD1
v_call: TRBV7-9
cdr3_aa: CASRDTIYRGRDYGYTF
cdr3_nt: TGTGCCAGCAGGGATACTATTTACAGGGGGCGAGACTATGGCTACACCTTC

clone_size: NA
j_call: TRBJ2-7
d_call: NA
v_call: TRBV9
cdr3_aa: CASSVGTAYEQYF
cdr3_nt: TGTGCCAGCAGCGTTGGGACCGCCTACGAGCAGTACTTC

clone_size: NA
j_call: TRBJ2-7
d_call: TRBD2
v_call: TRBV27
cdr3_aa: CASSLLAGTYEQYF
cdr3_nt: TGTGCCAGCAGTTTACTAGCGGGGACCTACGAGCAGTACTTC

clone_size: few
j_call: TRBJ1-1
d_call: TRBD1
v_call: TRBV19
cdr3_aa: CASSIRQGKNTEAFF
cdr3_nt: TGTGCCAGTAGTATACGACAGGGCAAAAACACTGAAGCTTTCTTT

clone_size: NA
j_call: TRBJ1-4
d_call: NA
v_call: TRBV7-2
cdr3_aa: CASSLGLAGEKLFF
cdr3_nt: TGTGCCAGCAGCTTAGGGTTGGCCGGCGAAAAACTGTTTTTT

clone_size: NA
j_call: TRBJ2-3
d_call: TRBD2
v_call: TRBV7-9
cdr3_aa: CASSLLAGFTDTQYF
cdr3_nt: TGTGCCAGCAGCTTACTAGCGGGATTCACAGATACGCAGTATTTT

clone_size: NA
j_call: TRBJ2-1
d_call: NA
v_call: TRBV27
cdr3_aa: CASTPGGWTYNEQFF
cdr3_nt: TGTGCCAGCACCCCAGGGGGGTGGACCTACAATGAGCAGTTCTTC

clone_size: NA
j_call: TRBJ2-2
d_call: NA
v_call: TRBV5-1
cdr3_aa: CASSIDKNTGELFF
cdr3_nt: TGCGCCAGCAGCATAGACAAGAACACCGGGGAGCTGTTTTTT

clone_size: NA
j_call: TRBJ2-5
d_call: TRBD2
v_call: TRBV7-2
cdr3_aa: CASSPKAGGPAETQYF
cdr3_nt: TGTGCCAGCAGCCCTAAAGCGGGGGGGCCTGCTGAGACCCAGTACTTC

clone_size: NA
j_call: TRBJ1-6
d_call: NA
v_call: TRBV7-2
cdr3_aa: CASSHIPPPVRALHF
cdr3_nt: TGTGCCAGCAGCCATATCCCCCCTCCCGTCCGCGCCCTCCACTTT

clone_size: NA
j_call: TRBJ2-1
d_call: NA
v_call: TRBV5-4
cdr3_aa: CASSLNRDVSYNEQFF
cdr3_nt: TGTGCCAGCAGCTTAAATAGGGACGTATCCTACAATGAGCAGTTCTTC

clone_size: NA
j_call: TRBJ1-2
d_call: NA
v_call: TRBV20-1
cdr3_aa: CSAPRENGYTF
cdr3_nt: TGCAGTGCCCCCCGGGAGAATGGCTACACCTTC

clone_size: NA
j_call: TRBJ2-7
d_call: NA
v_call: TRBV30
cdr3_aa: CAWNWGGDEQYF
cdr3_nt: TGTGCCTGGAATTGGGGGGGCGACGAGCAGTACTTC

clone_size: NA
j_call: TRBJ1-1
d_call: NA
v_call: TRBV28
cdr3_aa: CASESQRGIFEAFF
cdr3_nt: TGTGCCAGTGAGTCTCAAAGGGGAATTTTTGAAGCTTTCTTT

clone_size: NA
j_call: TRBJ2-7
d_call: TRBD2
v_call: TRBV11-2
cdr3_aa: CASSPSGGSYEQYF
cdr3_nt: TGTGCCAGCAGCCCTAGCGGGGGCTCCTACGAGCAGTACTTC

clone_size: NA
j_call: TRBJ1-2
d_call: NA
v_call: TRBV4-3
cdr3_aa: CASSPWAEDHNYGYTF
cdr3_nt: TGCGCCAGCAGCCCTTGGGCGGAAGATCATAACTATGGCTACACCTTC